This passage covers 18 T cell receptor beta chains from one sample sequenced in a study of cytomegalovirus exposure and HLA in healthy donors. 13 Jbeta primers and 60 Vbeta primers were used for the PCR. Produced via immunoSEQ multiplex PCR; TCRdb's table is partial and in-frame only. The table lists about 94,000 clones, roughly four fifths of them singletons. Material for sequencing was PBMCs. Receptors originate from a human donor in good health.

This clone was seen just once. The genes are TRBV6-5 and TRBJ2-7; D gene uncertain. The CDR3 loop spans 12 amino acids. V lost 6 bases and J 2 bases, leaving 8 bases between the germline ends. In germline, CDR1 is MNHEY, CDR2 SVGAGI. The CDR3, as DNA: TGTGCCAGCAGCCGAGGCCCCTACGAGCAGTACTTC. This encodes CASSRGPYEQYF.

This clone appeared once. The chain couples TRBV7-2 to TRBJ2-5; no clear D. The V end lost 2 bases, the J end lost 5 bases, and 9 bases lay between the germline ends. CDR3 length: 13 amino acids. The germline V gene has CDR1 SGHTA and CDR2 FQGNSA. CDR3 DNA: TGTGCCAGCAGCTTATTCGAGGCGGAGACCCAGTACTTC. Its protein is CASSLFEAETQYF. Supplemented by reference TRBV7-2 and TRBJ2-5, the full variable domain reads GAGVSQSPSNKVTEKGKDVELRCDPISGHTALYWYRQSLGQGLEFLIYFQGNSAPDKSGLPSDRFSAERTGGSVSTLTIQRTQQEDSAVYLCASSLFEAETQYFGPGTRLLVL.

The chain couples TRBV5-5 to TRBJ2-1; no reliable D call. V gave up 4 bases and J gave up 8 bases, with 7 bases separating them. The germline CDR1 and CDR2 sequences are SGHKS and YYEKEE (reference sequence). This CDR3 contains 11 residues. CDR3 amino acids: CASSRWYEQFF. CDR3 in DNA: TGTGCCAGCAGCCGGTGGTATGAGCAGTTCTTC.

V usage is TRBV2 and J usage is TRBJ2-2; 9 bases agree with TRBD2. The CDR3 has 16 amino acids. Germline CDR1 reads SNHLY; CDR2 reads FYNNEI. Trimming took 4 bases from V and 4 from J; bases not matched to a gene: 7. This chain's CDR3 is CASSGSGGFLTGELFF. CDR3 DNA sequence: TGTGCCAGCAGTGGGAGCGGGGGGTTCCTCACCGGGGAGCTGTTTTTT.

The chain couples TRBV19 to TRBJ2-6; D perhaps matches TRBD1 (5 bases). The CDR3 covers 13 residues. Germline V gives CDR1 LNHDA, CDR2 SQIVND (reference sequence). With 11 bases removed from V and 4 bases from J, the gap between germline ends came to 12 bases. As DNA, the CDR3 is TGTGCCTCGACCAGGGTAGGGGCCAACGTCCTGACTTTC. Amino acid sequence: CASTRVGANVLTF.

The rearrangement links TRBV30 to TRBJ1-5; 9 nucleotides align to TRBD1. The CDR3 totals 16 residues. The J segment lost 7 bases and the V segment lost 2 bases, leaving 12 bases of the junction unmatched. CDR1 is GTSNPN, CDR2 SVGIG, per germline (reference sequence). The CDR3 loop is CAWSTPGQGLGQPQHF. In DNA form, the CDR3 reads TGTGCCTGGAGTACACCGGGACAGGGTCTGGGGCAGCCCCAGCATTTT.

V usage is TRBV5-1 and J usage is TRBJ2-7; TRBD1 matches at 7 bases. The germline gives CDR1 SGHRS, CDR2 YFSETQ. V shed 4 bases and J 3 bases; nucleotides not matched to a gene: 4. The CDR3 runs to 13 residues. CDR3 residues: CASSPTGFYEQYF. CDR3 nucleotides: TGCGCCAGCAGCCCGACAGGGTTCTACGAGCAGTACTTC.

The genes are TRBV5-3 and TRBJ1-1; D may be TRBD1 (5 bases). TRBV5-3 counts as an open reading frame of uncertain function. The CDR3 consists of 14 residues. V was shortened by 5 bases and J by 1 base, with 12 bases between the two germline ends. CDR3 DNA: TGTGCCAGAAGTACGGGGGTTGGGAACACTGAAGCTTTCTTT. This gives the protein CARSTGVGNTEAFF.

The CDR3 region is CASSLEVSQNTQYF. The CDR3 DNA reads TGTGCCAGCAGCTTAGAAGTCTCTCAGAATACGCAGTATTTT. The genes are TRBV7-9 and TRBJ2-3; no firm D call. V was shortened by 1 base and J by 7 bases, with 12 bases between the two germline ends. CDR1 is SEHNR, CDR2 FQNEAQ, per germline (reference sequence). The CDR3 consists of 14 residues.

The chain has TRBV7-9 and TRBJ2-3; TRBD2 matches 9 bases. This CDR3 is 16 amino acids long. Germline V gene sequence: CDR1 SEHNR, CDR2 FQNEAQ (reference sequence). J was trimmed by 7 bases and V by 2 bases; bases with no gene match: 10. CDR3 sequence reads: CASSLLTGGGAYTQYF. CDR3 coding DNA: TGTGCCAGCAGCTTATTGACTGGCGGGGGGGCCTATACGCAGTATTTT.

The chain has TRBV25-1 and TRBJ2-1; the match to TRBD2 covers 7 bases. V was pared by 2 bases and J by 3 bases, with 4 bases of the junction left unmatched. The CDR3 sequence is 15 residues long. Germline V gene lookup returns CDR1 MGHDK and CDR2 SYGVNS. The CDR3 DNA sequence: TGTGCCAGCAGTGAAACTAGCGTAGACTACAATGAGCAGTTCTTC. Amino acids: CASSETSVDYNEQFF.

J is TRBJ2-1 and V is TRBV7-9; the D is unclear. Germline V CDR1 and CDR2: SEHNR, FQNEAQ (reference sequence). The CDR3 is 15 residues long. V lost 0 bases and J lost 0, with 6 bases in between. CDR3 loop: CASSLAGSSYNEQFF. In DNA, the CDR3 is TGTGCCAGCAGCTTAGCGGGCAGCTCCTACAATGAGCAGTTCTTC.

CDR3 protein: CASSYSRGNTEAFF. Written as DNA, the CDR3 is TGTGCCAGCAGTTACTCCAGGGGAAACACTGAAGCTTTCTTT. The chain recombines TRBV6-5 with TRBJ1-1, with D possibly TRBD1 on 6 matching bases. Germline assignment: CDR1 MNHEY and CDR2 SVGAGI. The V end was cut by 0 bases, the J end by 2 bases, with 7 bases between. The CDR3 is 14 amino acids.

The chain links TRBV9 to TRBJ2-1, with a tentative D call TRBD1 (7 bases). Trimming shortened V by 0 bases and J by 6 bases, and 10 bases separated the two germline ends. CDR3 size: 14 residues. Germline V gives CDR1 SGDLS, CDR2 YYNGEE. The CDR3 reads CASSVDRGGNEQFF. CDR3 DNA sequence: TGTGCCAGCAGCGTAGACAGGGGAGGCAATGAGCAGTTCTTC.

The chain combines TRBV27 with TRBJ2-2; D might be TRBD2 (5 bases). Germline CDR1 reads MNHEY; CDR2 reads SMNVEV (reference sequence). This CDR3 is 14 amino acids long. V lost 8 bases and J 8 bases, leaving 18 bases between the germline ends. The CDR3 loop reads CASLRRGSGGELFF. For the CDR3, the DNA is TGTGCCAGCCTAAGGCGAGGGAGTGGTGGGGAGCTGTTTTTT.

The chain has TRBV30 and TRBJ1-5, with D possibly being TRBD1 (6 bases). Trimming removed 3 bases from V and 2 bases from J, with 8 bases in between. The CDR3 is 13 residues long. Germline V CDR1 and CDR2: GTSNPN, SVGIG (reference sequence). CDR3 DNA sequence: TGTGCCTGGAGCGGGGGGCGCAATCAGCCCCAGCATTTT. It specifies CAWSGGRNQPQHF.

The V and J genes are TRBV9 and TRBJ2-1; D is ambiguous. In germline, CDR1 is SGDLS, CDR2 YYNGEE. The V end lost 0 bases, the J end lost 4 bases, and 8 bases lay between the germline ends. The CDR3 extends over 14 amino acids. CDR3 nucleotide sequence: TGTGCCAGCAGCGTAGGCGCGGCATACAATGAGCAGTTCTTC. This gives the protein CASSVGAAYNEQFF.

The chain uses TRBV5-1 and TRBJ1-3, with D possibly matching TRBD1 (6 bases). Germline V CDR1 and CDR2: SGHRS, YFSETQ. Trimming removed 0 bases from V and 2 bases from J, with 9 bases in between. CDR3 length: 15 residues. CDR3 bases: TGCGCCAGCAGCTTGGCGTCAGGGGCTGGAAACACCATATATTTT. It is translated as CASSLASGAGNTIYF.